The present T cell receptor beta chain was sequenced within a study of blood T cells in healthy people across ages. Through a sample-barcoded 5' primer and a J-beta primer mix, a second PCR was run for about 6 to 11 cycles. Each CDR3 protein is one row after TCRdb ran MiXCR on the 5' RACE reads. The table lists some 560,000 distinct CDR3 sequences, about 27% of them singletons. The sample was also linked to a second study, of T cells of mothers and their children.

The source material was blood. This TCR was recovered from a boy aged 2 to 10 in good health.

The CDR3 nucleotides read TGTGCCAGCACCTCCGGGACCTGGGATTCACCCCTCCACTTT. This codes for CASTSGTWDSPLHF. The J gene is TRBJ1-6, the V gene TRBV12-3 or TRBV12-4; D might be TRBD1 (5 bases). Trimming stripped 7 bases from V and 8 bases from J, with 15 bases between. The CDR3 consists of 14 residues.